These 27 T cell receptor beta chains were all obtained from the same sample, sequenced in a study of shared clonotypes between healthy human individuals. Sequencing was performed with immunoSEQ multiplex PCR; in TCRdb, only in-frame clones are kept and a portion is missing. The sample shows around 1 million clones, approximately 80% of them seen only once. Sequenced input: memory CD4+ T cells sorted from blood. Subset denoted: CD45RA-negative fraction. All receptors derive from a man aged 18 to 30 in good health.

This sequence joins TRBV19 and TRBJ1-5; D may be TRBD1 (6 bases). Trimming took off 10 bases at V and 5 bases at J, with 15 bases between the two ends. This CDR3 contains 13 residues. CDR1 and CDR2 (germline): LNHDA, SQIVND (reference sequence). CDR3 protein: CATLGQYYQPQHF. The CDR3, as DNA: TGTGCCACCCTAGGACAGTACTATCAGCCCCAGCATTTT. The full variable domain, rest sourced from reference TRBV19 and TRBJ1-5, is DGGITQSPKYLFRKEGQNVTLSCEQNLNHDAMYWYRQDPGQGLRLIYYSQIVNDFQKGDIAEGYSVSREKKESFPLTVTSAQKNPTAFYLCATLGQYYQPQHFGDGTRLSIL.

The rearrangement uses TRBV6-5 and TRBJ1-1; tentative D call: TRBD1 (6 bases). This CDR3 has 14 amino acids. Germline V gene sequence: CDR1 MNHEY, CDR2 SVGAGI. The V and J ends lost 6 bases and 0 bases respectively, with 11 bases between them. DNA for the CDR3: TGTGCCAGCAGCCGACAGGAACTGAACACTGAAGCTTTCTTT. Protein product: CASSRQELNTEAFF.

Written as DNA, the CDR3 is TGCGCCAGCAGCACCGGACAGGCGATCTCCTACGAGCAGTACTTC. Translating it yields CASSTGQAISYEQYF. The J gene is TRBJ2-7, the V gene TRBV5-1, with 7 bases identical to TRBD1. This CDR3 is 15 amino acids long. The germline V gene encodes CDR1 SGHRS and CDR2 YFSETQ. Germline trimming cut 4 bases from V and 0 bases from J; bases unmatched to any gene: 7.

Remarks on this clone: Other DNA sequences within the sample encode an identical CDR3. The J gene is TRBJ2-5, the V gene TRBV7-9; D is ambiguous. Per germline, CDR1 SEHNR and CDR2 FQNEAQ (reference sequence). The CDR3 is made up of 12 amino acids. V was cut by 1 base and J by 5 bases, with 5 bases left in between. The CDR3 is CASSLVVETQYF. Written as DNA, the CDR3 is TGTGCCAGCAGCTTAGTAGTTGAGACCCAGTACTTC.

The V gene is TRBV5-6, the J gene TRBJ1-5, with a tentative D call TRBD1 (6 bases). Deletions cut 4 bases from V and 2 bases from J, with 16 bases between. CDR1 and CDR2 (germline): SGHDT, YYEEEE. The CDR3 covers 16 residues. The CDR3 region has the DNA TGTGCCAGCAGCAACCTACAGGGTAGGGGCAATCAGCCCCAGCATTTT. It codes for CASSNLQGRGNQPQHF.

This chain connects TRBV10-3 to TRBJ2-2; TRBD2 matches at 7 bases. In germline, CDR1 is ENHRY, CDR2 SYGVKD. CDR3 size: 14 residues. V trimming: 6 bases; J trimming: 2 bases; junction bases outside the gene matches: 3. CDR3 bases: TGTGCCATCAGCCTGGGACTAAACACCGGGGAGCTGTTTTTT. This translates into CAISLGLNTGELFF.

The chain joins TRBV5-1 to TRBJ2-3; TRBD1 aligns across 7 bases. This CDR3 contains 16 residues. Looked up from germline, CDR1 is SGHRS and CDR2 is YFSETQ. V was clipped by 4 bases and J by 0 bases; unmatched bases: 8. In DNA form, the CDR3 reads TGCGCCAGCAGCACCAGGACAGGTTCAAGCACAGATACGCAGTATTTT. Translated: CASSTRTGSSTDTQYF.

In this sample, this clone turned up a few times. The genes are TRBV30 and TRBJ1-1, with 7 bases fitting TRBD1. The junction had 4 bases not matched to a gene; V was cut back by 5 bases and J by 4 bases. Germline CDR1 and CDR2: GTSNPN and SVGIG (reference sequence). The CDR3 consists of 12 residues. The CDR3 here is CAWFNRGTEAFF. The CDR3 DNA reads TGTGCCTGGTTTAACAGGGGCACTGAAGCTTTCTTT.

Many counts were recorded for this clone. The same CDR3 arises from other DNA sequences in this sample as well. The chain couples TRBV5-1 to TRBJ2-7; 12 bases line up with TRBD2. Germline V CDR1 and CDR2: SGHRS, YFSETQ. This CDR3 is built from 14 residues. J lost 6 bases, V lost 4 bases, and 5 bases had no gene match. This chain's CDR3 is CASSLAGGPGEQYF. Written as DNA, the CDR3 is TGCGCCAGCAGCCTAGCGGGAGGGCCGGGCGAGCAGTACTTC.

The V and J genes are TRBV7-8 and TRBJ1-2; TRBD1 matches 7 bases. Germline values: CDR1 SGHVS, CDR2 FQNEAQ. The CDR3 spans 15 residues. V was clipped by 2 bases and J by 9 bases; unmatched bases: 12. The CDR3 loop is CASSLSGDRVGSYTF. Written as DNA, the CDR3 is TGTGCCAGCAGCTTAAGTGGGGACAGAGTAGGGAGCTACACCTTC.

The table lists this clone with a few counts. The CDR3 spells CASSRGSGTDYEQYF. In DNA form, the CDR3 reads TGTGCCAGCAGTAGGGGGTCCGGGACAGACTACGAGCAGTACTTC. V is TRBV6-1 and J is TRBJ2-7; TRBD1 aligns across 7 bases. The germline V gene has CDR1 MNHNS and CDR2 SASEGT. V was clipped by 5 bases and J by 3 bases; unmatched bases: 10. The CDR3 consists of 15 residues.

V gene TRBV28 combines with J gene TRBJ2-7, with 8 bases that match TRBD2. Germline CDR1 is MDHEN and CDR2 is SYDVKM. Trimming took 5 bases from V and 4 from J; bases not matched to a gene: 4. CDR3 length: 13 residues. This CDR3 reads CASSAGGEYEQYF. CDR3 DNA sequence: TGTGCCAGCAGTGCCGGGGGGGAGTACGAGCAGTACTTC.

The CDR3 spells CASRPDPGYSYEQYF. The CDR3 nucleotides are TGCGCCAGCAGACCTGACCCAGGATACTCCTACGAGCAGTACTTC. The chain joins TRBV5-1 to TRBJ2-7; D uncertain. V lost 5 bases and J 0 bases, leaving 15 bases between the germline ends. The CDR3 covers 15 residues. CDR1 is SGHRS, CDR2 YFSETQ, per germline. The variable domain in full, with the rest retrieved from reference TRBV5-1 and TRBJ2-7, is KAGVTQTPRYLIKTRGQQVTLSCSPISGHRSVSWYQQTPGQGLQFLFEYFSETQRNKGNFPGRFSGRQFSNSRSEMNVSTLELGDSALYLCASRPDPGYSYEQYFGPGTRLTVT.

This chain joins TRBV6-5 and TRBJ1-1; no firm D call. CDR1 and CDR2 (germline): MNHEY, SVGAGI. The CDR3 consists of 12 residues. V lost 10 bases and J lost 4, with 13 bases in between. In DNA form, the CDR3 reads TGTGCCACGTCGAGGTATGGCACTGAAGCTTTCTTT. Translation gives CATSRYGTEAFF.

Written as DNA, the CDR3 is TGTGCCAGCAGCCAAAAGTATGGCTACACCTTC. Translating gives CASSQKYGYTF. The V call is TRBV5-6, the J call TRBJ1-2, with D unresolved. Trimming shortened V by 4 bases and J by 5 bases, and 6 bases separated the two germline ends. The CDR3 length is 11 residues. Germline CDR1 SGHDT, CDR2 YYEEEE.

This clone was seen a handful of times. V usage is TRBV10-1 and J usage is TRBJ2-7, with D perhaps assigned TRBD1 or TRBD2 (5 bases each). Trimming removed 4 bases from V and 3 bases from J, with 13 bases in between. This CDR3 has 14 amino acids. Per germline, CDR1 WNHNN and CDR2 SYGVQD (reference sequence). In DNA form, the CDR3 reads TGCGCCAGCAGTGTATCCCGAGGGGACTACGAGCAGTACTTC. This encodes CASSVSRGDYEQYF.

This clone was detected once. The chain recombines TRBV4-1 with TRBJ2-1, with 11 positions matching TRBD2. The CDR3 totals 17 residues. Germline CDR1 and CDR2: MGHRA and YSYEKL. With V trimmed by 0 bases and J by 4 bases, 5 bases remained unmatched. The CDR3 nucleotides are TGCGCCAGCAGCCAAGACTCTAGCGGGAGGCCATACAATGAGCAGTTCTTC. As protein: CASSQDSSGRPYNEQFF.

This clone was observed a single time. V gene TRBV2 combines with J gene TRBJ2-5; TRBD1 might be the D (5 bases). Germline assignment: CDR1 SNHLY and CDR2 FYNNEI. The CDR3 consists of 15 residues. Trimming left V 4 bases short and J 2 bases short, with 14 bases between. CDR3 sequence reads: CASSVARAIQETQYF. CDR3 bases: TGTGCCAGCAGTGTGGCCAGGGCGATTCAAGAGACCCAGTACTTC.

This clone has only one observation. This chain's CDR3 is CAWSIQGRGKLFF. CDR3 bases: TGTGCCTGGAGTATCCAGGGACGGGGTAAACTGTTTTTT. The chain couples TRBV30 to TRBJ1-4, with D possibly TRBD1 on 5 matching bases. The CDR3 length is 13 residues. From germline, CDR1 is GTSNPN and CDR2 SVGIG (reference sequence). V was cut by 2 bases and J by 11 bases, with 15 bases left in between.

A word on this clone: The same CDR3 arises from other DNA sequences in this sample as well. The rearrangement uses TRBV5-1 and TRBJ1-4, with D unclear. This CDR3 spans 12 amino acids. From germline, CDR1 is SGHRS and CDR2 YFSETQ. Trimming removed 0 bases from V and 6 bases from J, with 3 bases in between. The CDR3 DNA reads TGCGCCAGCAGCTTGGGAGATGAAAAACTGTTTTTT. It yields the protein CASSLGDEKLFF. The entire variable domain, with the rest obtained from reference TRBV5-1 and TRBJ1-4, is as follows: KAGVTQTPRYLIKTRGQQVTLSCSPISGHRSVSWYQQTPGQGLQFLFEYFSETQRNKGNFPGRFSGRQFSNSRSEMNVSTLELGDSALYLCASSLGDEKLFFGSGTQLSVL.

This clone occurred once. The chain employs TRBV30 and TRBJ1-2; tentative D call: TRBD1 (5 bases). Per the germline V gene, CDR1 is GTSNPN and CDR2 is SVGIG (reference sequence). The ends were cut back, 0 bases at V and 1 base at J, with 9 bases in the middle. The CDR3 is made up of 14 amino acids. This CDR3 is CAWSVRQGNYGYTF. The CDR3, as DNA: TGTGCCTGGAGTGTAAGGCAGGGTAACTATGGCTACACCTTC.

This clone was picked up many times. CDR3 DNA: TGTGCCAGTAGTCACAGGGTTCTCGAAAAACTGTTTTTT. Residues: CASSHRVLEKLFF. The chain combines TRBV19 with TRBJ1-4; D is perhaps TRBD1 (6 bases). The V and J ends lost 5 bases and 8 bases respectively, with 12 bases between them. The germline V gene encodes CDR1 LNHDA and CDR2 SQIVND (reference sequence). CDR3 length: 13 amino acids. Filled out from reference TRBV19 and TRBJ1-4, the complete variable domain reads DGGITQSPKYLFRKEGQNVTLSCEQNLNHDAMYWYRQDPGQGLRLIYYSQIVNDFQKGDIAEGYSVSREKKESFPLTVTSAQKNPTAFYLCASSHRVLEKLFFGSGTQLSVL.

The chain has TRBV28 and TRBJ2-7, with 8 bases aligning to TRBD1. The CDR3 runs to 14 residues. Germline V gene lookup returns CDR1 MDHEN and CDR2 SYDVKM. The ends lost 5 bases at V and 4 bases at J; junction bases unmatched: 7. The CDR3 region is CASSPGTGSYEQYF. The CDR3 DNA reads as TGTGCCAGCAGTCCCGGGACAGGTTCTTACGAGCAGTACTTC.

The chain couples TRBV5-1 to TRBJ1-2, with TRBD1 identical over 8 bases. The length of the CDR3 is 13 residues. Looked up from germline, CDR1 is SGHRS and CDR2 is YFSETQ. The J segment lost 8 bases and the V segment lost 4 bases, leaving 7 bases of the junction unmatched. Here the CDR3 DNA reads TGCGCCAGCAGCCAGACGCAGGGGGCGGGCTACACCTTC. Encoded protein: CASSQTQGAGYTF. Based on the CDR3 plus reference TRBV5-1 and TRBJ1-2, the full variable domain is KAGVTQTPRYLIKTRGQQVTLSCSPISGHRSVSWYQQTPGQGLQFLFEYFSETQRNKGNFPGRFSGRQFSNSRSEMNVSTLELGDSALYLCASSQTQGAGYTFGSGTRLTVV.

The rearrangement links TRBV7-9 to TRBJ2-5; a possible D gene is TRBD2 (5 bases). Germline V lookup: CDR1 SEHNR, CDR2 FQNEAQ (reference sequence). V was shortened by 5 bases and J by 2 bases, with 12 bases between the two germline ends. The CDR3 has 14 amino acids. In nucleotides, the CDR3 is TGTGCCAGCAGCCCGCGGACGGGACAAGAGACCCAGTACTTC. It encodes CASSPRTGQETQYF.

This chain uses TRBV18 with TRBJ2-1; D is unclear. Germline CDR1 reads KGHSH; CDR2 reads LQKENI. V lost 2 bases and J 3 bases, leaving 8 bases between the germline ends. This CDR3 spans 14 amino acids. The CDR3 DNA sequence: TGTGCCAGCTCACCAACGTCTGGCTACAATGAGCAGTTCTTC. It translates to CASSPTSGYNEQFF. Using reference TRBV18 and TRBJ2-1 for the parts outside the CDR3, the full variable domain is NAGVMQNPRHLVRRRGQEARLRCSPMKGHSHVYWYRQLPEEGLKFMVYLQKENIIDESGMPKERFSAEFPKEGPSILRIQQVVRGDSAAYFCASSPTSGYNEQFFGPGTRLTVL.

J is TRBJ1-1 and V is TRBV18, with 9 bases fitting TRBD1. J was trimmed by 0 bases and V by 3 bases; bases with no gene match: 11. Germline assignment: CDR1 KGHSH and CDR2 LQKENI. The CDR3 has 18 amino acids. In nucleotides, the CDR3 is TGTGCCAGCTCACCCCCCACCGGACAGGGGCGGATGAACACTGAAGCTTTCTTT. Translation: CASSPPTGQGRMNTEAFF.